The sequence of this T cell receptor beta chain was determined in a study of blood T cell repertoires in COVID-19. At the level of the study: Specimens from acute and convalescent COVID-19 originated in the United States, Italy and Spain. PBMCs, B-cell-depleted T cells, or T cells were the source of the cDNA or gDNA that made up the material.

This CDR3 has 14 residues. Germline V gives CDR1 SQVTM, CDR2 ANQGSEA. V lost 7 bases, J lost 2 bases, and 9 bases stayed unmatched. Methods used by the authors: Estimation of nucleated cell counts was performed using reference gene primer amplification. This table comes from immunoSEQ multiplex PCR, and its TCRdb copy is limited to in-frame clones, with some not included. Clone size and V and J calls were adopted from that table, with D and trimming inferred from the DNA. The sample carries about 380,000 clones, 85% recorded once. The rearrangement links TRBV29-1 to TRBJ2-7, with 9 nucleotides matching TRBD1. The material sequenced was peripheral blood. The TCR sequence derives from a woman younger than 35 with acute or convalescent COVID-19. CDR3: CSAIPGTGTYEQYF. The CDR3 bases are TGCAGCGCTATCCCGGGGACAGGGACCTACGAGCAGTACTTC.